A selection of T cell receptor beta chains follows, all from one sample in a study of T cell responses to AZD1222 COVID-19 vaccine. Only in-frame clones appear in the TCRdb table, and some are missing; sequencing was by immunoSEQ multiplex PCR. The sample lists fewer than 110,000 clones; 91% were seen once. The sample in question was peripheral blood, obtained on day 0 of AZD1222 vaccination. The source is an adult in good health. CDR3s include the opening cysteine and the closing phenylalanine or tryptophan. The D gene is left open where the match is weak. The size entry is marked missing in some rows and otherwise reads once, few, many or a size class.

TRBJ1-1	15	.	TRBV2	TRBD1	TGTGCCAGCATTACAGACAGGGGTTTGGGCACTGAAGCTTTCTTT	CASITDRGLGTEAFF
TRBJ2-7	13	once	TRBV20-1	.	TGCAGTGCTAGTGGTGAGGGGACCTACGAGCAGTACTTC	CSASGEGTYEQYF
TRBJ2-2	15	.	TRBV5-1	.	TGCGCCAGCAGCTTGACGACGGCGGTGACCGGGGAGCTGTTTTTT	CASSLTTAVTGELFF
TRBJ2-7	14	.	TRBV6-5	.	TGTGCCAGCAGTTACTCGGGGGGGCCCTACGAGCAGTACTTC	CASSYSGGPYEQYF
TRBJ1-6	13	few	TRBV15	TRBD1	TGTGCCACCAGCTCCCGGACAGGGACTCCCCTCCACTTT	CATSSRTGTPLHF
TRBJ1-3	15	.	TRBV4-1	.	TGCGCCAGCAGCCAAGGTCGAGGGATCGGAAACACCATATATTTT	CASSQGRGIGNTIYF
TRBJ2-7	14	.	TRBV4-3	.	TGCGCCAGCAGCCAAGACAGTAACTCCTACGAGCAGTACTTC	CASSQDSNSYEQYF
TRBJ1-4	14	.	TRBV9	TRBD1	TGTGCCAGCAGCCTAAGGACAGGGGAAGAAAAACTGTTTTTT	CASSLRTGEEKLFF
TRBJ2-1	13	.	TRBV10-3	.	TGTGCCATCAAGCTCAGCTCCTACAATGAGCAGTTCTTC	CAIKLSSYNEQFF
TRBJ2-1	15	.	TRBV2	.	TGTGCCAGCAGTGAGGGTTACAATCCCTACAATGAGCAGTTCTTC	CASSEGYNPYNEQFF
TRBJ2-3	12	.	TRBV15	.	TGTGCCACCAGCAGAATAAGGGGAACGCAGTATTTT	CATSRIRGTQYF
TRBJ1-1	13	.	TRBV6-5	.	TGTGCCAGCAAGAGGTCCATGAACACTGAAGCTTTCTTT	CASKRSMNTEAFF
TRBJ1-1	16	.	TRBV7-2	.	TGTGCCACCGAAATATTACTTACAGTCCTGAACACTGAAGCTTTCTTT	CATEILLTVLNTEAFF
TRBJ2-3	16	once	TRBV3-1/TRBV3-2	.	TGTGCCAGCAGCCTGCAGACAAGCTCGGGCACAGATACGCAGTATTTT	CASSLQTSSGTDTQYF
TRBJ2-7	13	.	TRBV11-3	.	TGTGCCAGCAGCTCGACCCATCTCGGGGAGCAGTACTTC	CASSSTHLGEQYF
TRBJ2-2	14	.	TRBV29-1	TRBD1	TGCAGCGGAATGGGACAGGGCAACACCGGGGAGCTGTTTTTT	CSGMGQGNTGELFF
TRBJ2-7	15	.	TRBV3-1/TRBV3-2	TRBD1	TGTGCCAGCAGCCGAGGGCCCCAGACAGGGAACGAGCAGTACTTC	CASSRGPQTGNEQYF
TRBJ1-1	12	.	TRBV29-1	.	TGCAGCGTTGAGGGGGTGAACACTGAAGCTTTCTTT	CSVEGVNTEAFF